Sequencing of this TCR beta chain was carried out in a study of cytomegalovirus exposure and HLA in healthy donors (dated by TCRdb to about 2017). With respect to the entire study: An earlier analysis of 550 to 700 of the donors reported 250 to 300 Gb of sequence data and about 100 million unique TCR beta sequences from about 180 million T cells. Because of strong linkage in the cohort, five DR-DQ haplotypes were treated as single units for association and clustering. Among some 400 genotyped donors of the cohort, an average of approximately 220,000 unique TCR beta nucleotide sequences was sequenced per donor, of which about 18% were non-productive. To predict cytomegalovirus infection status, the study combined high-throughput TCR immunosequencing, statistical association of individual TCRs with disease status, and machine learning. All discovery cohort repertoires had been generated using a single sequencing platform. Typing coverage differed by locus: A, B, C, DRB1 and DQB1 were typed in about 620-630 donors, DQA1 in approximately 520, DPA1 in approximately 610, and DPB1 in 472. Donor age, sex, ethnicity and CMV serostatus were compiled alongside the repertoire data. To study patterns of TCR occurrence, a later analysis re-analyzed previously published TCR beta repertoires from more than 550 donors and added high-resolution HLA genotyping. Among the roughly 400 genotyped donors, 75% to 90% belonged to the genetic ancestry cluster associated with self-reported Caucasian donors. The study used immunosequencing to profile the T cell repertoires of several hundred subjects and linked those repertoires to cytomegalovirus serostatus. In the later analysis, no new phenotypic data were used to find candidate immune exposures; instead, reliance was placed on TCR beta sequences and their occurrence across donors. An earlier analysis of fewer than 700 of the donors applied high-throughput TCR beta sequencing to assess whether each TCR beta V gene segment acted as functional or pseudogenic. Roughly 300 gigabases of sequencing data and approximately 84 million unique TCR sequences were included in an early release covering about 700 HLA-typed donors. The study aimed to test whether cataloging public T cell receptors could reveal signatures of past pathogen exposure. HLA typing included class I and class II loci at four-digit resolution. A separate validation cohort of roughly 120 different subjects was used in addition to the 666-subject first cohort. In a later genetic analysis, genome-wide SNP genotypes for about three fifths of the roughly 670 donors were used, and that subset was treated as a discovery cohort.

Library preparation was by the immunoSEQ multiplex PCR assay. A mixture of 60 forward primers for TCR Vbeta segments and 13 reverse primers for TCR Jbeta segments was used in the multiplex PCR. A multiplex PCR assay on genomic DNA amplified the CDR3 region of rearranged TCR beta genes. On the Illumina HiSeq System, the amplified TCR beta libraries were sequenced as 87-base-pair reads. For the original study's pipeline: In a later analysis, some 80 million unique TCR beta chains were counted across the roughly 670 repertoires, and around 10 million of these chains were shared by at least two donors. Raw reads were error-corrected and collapsed into unique sequences by a nearest-neighbor algorithm in which closely related sequences were merged to remove PCR and sequencing errors. To assign V, D and J gene segments, CDR3 sequences were aligned to IMGT reference sequences. Each retained sequence needed at least a six-nucleotide match to both a V gene segment and a J gene segment. A rearrangement counted as productive if the CDR3 had no stop codons and remained in frame with V and J, and every other rearrangement counted as non-productive. CDR3 was defined by IMGT convention, running from the second conserved V-encoded cysteine to the conserved J-encoded phenylalanine. The earlier analysis of roughly 590 of the donors excluded sequences that lacked an unambiguous match to a single V gene segment. An earlier analysis of fewer than 750 of the donors called V segments functional above 56.7% productive rearrangements and segregating when the between-donor standard deviation exceeded 5%. A statistical classification framework was developed to diagnose cytomegalovirus status using the catalog of TCR beta chain sequences. A later analysis assigned V and J genes by comparing TCR nucleotide sequences with IMGT/GENE-DB human TR gene sequences. Using the TCRdist pipeline, a later analysis assigned CDR3 sequences along with most-parsimonious VDJ recombination scenarios. In a later analysis, every TCR beta chain was defined by the combination of its CDR3 amino acid sequence and its V-gene family, and reads without a unique V-gene family were dropped. In a later analysis, 450 to 600 highly shared, low-generation-probability nucleotide sequences were removed to address suspected cross-contamination and a sequencing artifact. In a later analysis, a clonal expansion index for each public chain was calculated from normalized within-repertoire ranks of inferred template counts. A later analysis computed generation probabilities with a VDJ recombination model fitted to out-of-frame rearrangements, and checked the results against IGoR. Hypergeometric tests were used in a later analysis to score TCR-TCR, TCR-HLA and TCR-CMV co-occurrence, with a repertoire-size bias correction applied to the TCR pairs. False discovery rates were estimated in a later analysis by permuting HLA or CMV assignments 20 times. A later analysis grouped co-occurring TCRs with DBSCAN, adding TCRdist sequence similarity when clustering within HLA-allele-positive subsets. Co-occurrence clustering excluded repertoires with fewer than 30,000 or more than 120,000 public chains, plus five with anomalous nucleotide sharing. This is the immuneACCESS table as TCRdb keeps it, with only in-frame sequences that have V and J called. A part of the clones is gone; compared with another copy, unresolved V genes explain less than half, and the rest is unexplained. From that table come the V and J calls and clone size; the DNA was used to work out D and trimming. This sample's listing comprises about 42,000 clones. The ten largest clones add up to over 1% of the sample.

The cohort was made up of roughly 670 healthy bone marrow donors. At the time of sampling, every cohort member was nominally healthy, though immune exposures that went unrecorded were likely present. The donor was CMV seronegative and belonged to the group of roughly 330 seronegative cohort members. Each donor provided a peripheral blood sample, and peripheral blood mononuclear cells were used for TCR beta sequencing. Genomic DNA extraction from the blood cell samples was performed with the Qiagen DNeasy Blood Extraction Kit. The full study reports these points: In a later analysis, TCR association rates were found to vary across HLA loci, with the most associated TCRs seen for DRB1 alleles and the fewest for HLA-C alleles. Linkage disequilibrium might explain the correlated functional status among segregating V segments, but an unknown experimental factor could not be ruled out. When HLA alleles, especially DR and DQ, strongly co-occurred, TCR associations were difficult to assign to individual alleles. A later genetic analysis associated a missense DCLRE1C variant with V-gene and J-gene trimming of TCR beta chains, and an independent cohort replicated the association. An earlier analysis of approximately 570 of the donors showed that most TCR beta V segments appeared in productive rearrangements either about 87% or about 30% of the time, which broadly matched IMGT annotations. The authors suggested that the approach could potentially be extended to other disease states and immunological phenotypes. A group of highly shared sequence variants was considered likely to be a technical artifact of the sequencing pipeline. According to a later analysis, parvovirus B19, influenza, CMV and Epstein-Barr virus appeared linked to several top co-occurrence clusters. In a later analysis, HLA-associated TCR beta chains showed more clonal expansion and lower generation probabilities than non-associated chains that were equally common. The study gave a list of about 160 TCR beta chains associated with cytomegalovirus. At a false discovery rate of 0.05, a later analysis linked 15,000 to 20,000 TCR beta sequences to specific HLA alleles. A further reported finding was that TCR beta sequences accurately predicted the HLA-A and HLA-B alleles for most subjects in the first cohort. A later analysis found that most CMV-associated TCR beta chains appeared HLA-restricted, with HLA associations seemingly driven largely by CMV exposure. While some public TCRs were present in many individuals, most TCR sequences turned up only very rarely across donors. In this cohort, only TCR beta chains were sequenced, and detectable features were limited by the absence of alpha or paired-chain data. HLA typing was unavailable for some donors at each locus, so association tests used only the typed subset. According to a later genetic analysis, donors in an Asian-associated ancestry cluster had fewer N-insertions in productive TCRs than the approximately 630-donor mean. Some IMGT-functional V segments, including TRBV6-2 and TRBV6-3, could not be told apart with the 87-base-pair reads, so those segments were excluded. Because counts were too low, seventeen rarely observed V segments, including chromosome 9 orphons, were left out of the earlier analysis of approximately 580 of the donors. For the cohort, immune exposure information was limited to CMV serostatus. A few of the identified cytomegalovirus-associated TCR beta chains were confirmed in vitro to be specific for cytomegalovirus antigens. Sequencing depth was assumed to be roughly uniform across donors in the presence/absence analyses, though that assumption may not hold. In both the original and validation cohorts, the classifier was reported to diagnose cytomegalovirus status with high specificity and sensitivity.

With regard to this clone: Which antigen it targets is not known.

The CDR3 spans 20 residues, from the cysteine through the phenylalanine. Of the read, only the CDR3 DNA is kept; its 60 bases are in frame from base 1. From a lookup of the germline V gene, CDR1 and CDR2 are SGDLS and YYNGEE. The V end gives up 1 base and the J end 5 bases, leaving 18 bases in the junction not matched to a gene. The rearrangement combines TRBV9 with TRBJ2-2, with 9 junctional bases fitting TRBD1. Sequencing was done on a sample of PBMCs. The receptor comes from a man aged 25-45 years in good health and CMV-seronegative. Read as DNA, the sequence is TGTGCCAGCAGCGTAAATCGTCTGGCTTCAGGGACAGGGAAAACCGGGGAGCTGTTTTTT. It codes for CASSVNRLASGTGKTGELFF. The entire variable domain, with the stretches around the CDR3 drawn from the reference TRBV9 and TRBJ2-2 proteins, is DSGVTQTPKHLITATGQRVTLRCSPRSGDLSVYWYQQSLDQGLQFLIQYYNGEERAKGNILERFSAQQFPDLHSELNLSSLELGDSALYFCASSVNRLASGTGKTGELFFGEGSRLTVL.